This T cell receptor beta chain was sequenced in a study of PD-1 blockade in classical Hodgkin lymphoma. Overall study: With a 2-week interval, patients received intravenous nivolumab at 3 mg/kg.

Documented time point: cycle 4 day 1 (C4D1), after more than five weeks of nivolumab. With no exception, relapse followed autologous stem cell transplantation in all patients, and brentuximab vedotin exposure varied. Profiled with immunoSEQ multiplex PCR; TCRdb holds only in-frame clones, not every one. The sample lists about 7,900 clones; roughly 74% were seen once. Study results and limitations: Patients newly diagnosed and complete responders had comparable baseline diversity. Any patient who commenced nivolumab under 1 year after ASCT was excluded.

As regards this clone: Its antigen is currently unknown.

Between the trimmed V and J ends, which lost 3 bases and 4 bases, there was a span of 13 bases. Germline CDR1 MDHEN, CDR2 SYDVKM. The CDR3 totals 14 residues. V usage is TRBV28 and J usage is TRBJ2-7; D gene unclear. The sequencing here drew on peripheral blood mononuclear cells (PBMCs), taken before the fourth cycle of nivolumab. The sequence was obtained from a human donor with classical Hodgkin lymphoma. DNA for the CDR3: TGTGCCAGCAGTTTTACTGGGGTGGGTTACGAGCAGTACTTC. It specifies CASSFTGVGYEQYF.